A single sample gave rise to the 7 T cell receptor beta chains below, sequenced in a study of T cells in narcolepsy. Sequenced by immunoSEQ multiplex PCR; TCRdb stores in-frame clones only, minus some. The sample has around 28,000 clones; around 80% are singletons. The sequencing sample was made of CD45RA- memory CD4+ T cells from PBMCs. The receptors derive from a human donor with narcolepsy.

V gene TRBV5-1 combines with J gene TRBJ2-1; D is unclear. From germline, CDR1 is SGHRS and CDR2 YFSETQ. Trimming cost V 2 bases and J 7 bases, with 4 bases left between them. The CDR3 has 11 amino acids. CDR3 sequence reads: CASSFLNEQFF. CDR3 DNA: TGCGCCAGCAGCTTTTTGAATGAGCAGTTCTTC.

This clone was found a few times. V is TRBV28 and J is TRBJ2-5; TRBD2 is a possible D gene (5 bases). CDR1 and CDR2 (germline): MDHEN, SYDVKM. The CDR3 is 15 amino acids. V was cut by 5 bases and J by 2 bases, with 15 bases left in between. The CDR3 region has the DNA TGTGCCAGCAGTGAGTTAGGGAGTCGGCAAGAGACCCAGTACTTC. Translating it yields CASSELGSRQETQYF. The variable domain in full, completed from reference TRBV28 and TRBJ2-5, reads DVKVTQSSRYLVKRTGEKVFLECVQDMDHENMFWYRQDPGLGLRLIYFSYDVKMKEKGDIPEGYSVSREKKERFSLILESASTNQTSMYLCASSELGSRQETQYFGPGTRLLVL.

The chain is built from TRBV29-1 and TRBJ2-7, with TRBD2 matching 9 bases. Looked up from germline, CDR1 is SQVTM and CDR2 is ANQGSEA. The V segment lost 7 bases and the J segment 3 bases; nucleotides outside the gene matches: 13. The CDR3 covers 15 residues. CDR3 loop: CSASGPGTSNYEQYF. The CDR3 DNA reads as TGCAGCGCATCCGGTCCCGGGACTAGCAACTACGAGCAGTACTTC.

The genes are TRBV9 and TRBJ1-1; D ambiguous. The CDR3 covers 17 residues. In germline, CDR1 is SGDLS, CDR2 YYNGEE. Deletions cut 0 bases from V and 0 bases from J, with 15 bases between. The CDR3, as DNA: TGTGCCAGCAGCGTAGGTATACGGCGCCAGGTGAACACTGAAGCTTTCTTT. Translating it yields CASSVGIRRQVNTEAFF.

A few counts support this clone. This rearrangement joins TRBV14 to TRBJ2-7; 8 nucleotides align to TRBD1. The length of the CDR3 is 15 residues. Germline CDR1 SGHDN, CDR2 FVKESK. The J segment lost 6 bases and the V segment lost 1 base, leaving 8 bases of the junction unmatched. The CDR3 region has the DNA TGTGCCAGCAGCCAAGCGAGGACAGGGCGTGCCGAGCAGTACTTC. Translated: CASSQARTGRAEQYF. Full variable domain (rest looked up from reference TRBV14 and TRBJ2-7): EAGVTQFPSHSVIEKGQTVTLRCDPISGHDNLYWYRRVMGKEIKFLLHFVKESKQDESGMPNNRFLAERTGGTYSTLKVQPAELEDSGVYFCASSQARTGRAEQYFGPGTRLTVT.

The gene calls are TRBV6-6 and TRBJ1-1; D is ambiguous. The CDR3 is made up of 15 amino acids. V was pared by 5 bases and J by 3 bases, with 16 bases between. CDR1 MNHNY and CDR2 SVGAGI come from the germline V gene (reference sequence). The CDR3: CASSGVGGRDTEAFF. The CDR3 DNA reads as TGTGCCAGCAGTGGGGTGGGAGGGAGGGACACTGAAGCTTTCTTT.

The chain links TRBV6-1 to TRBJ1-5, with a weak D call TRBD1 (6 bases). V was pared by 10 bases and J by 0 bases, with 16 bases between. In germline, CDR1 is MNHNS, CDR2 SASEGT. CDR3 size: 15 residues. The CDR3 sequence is CATEGHPYSNQPQHF. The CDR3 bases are TGTGCCACGGAGGGACACCCGTATAGCAATCAGCCCCAGCATTTT.